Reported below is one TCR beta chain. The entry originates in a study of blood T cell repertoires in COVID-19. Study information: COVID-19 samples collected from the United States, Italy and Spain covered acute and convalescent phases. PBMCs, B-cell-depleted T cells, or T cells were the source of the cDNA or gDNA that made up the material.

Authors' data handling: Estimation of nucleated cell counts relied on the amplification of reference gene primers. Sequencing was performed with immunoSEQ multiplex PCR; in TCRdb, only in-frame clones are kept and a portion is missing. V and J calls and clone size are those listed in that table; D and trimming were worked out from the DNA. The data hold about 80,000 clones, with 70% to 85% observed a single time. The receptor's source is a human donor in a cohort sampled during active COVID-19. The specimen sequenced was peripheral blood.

The CDR3 loop reads CASSPLGGHQETQYF. In nucleotides, the CDR3 is TGTGCCAGCAGCCCGCTGGGGGGGCACCAAGAGACCCAGTACTTC. The V gene is TRBV11-1, the J gene TRBJ2-5, with a tentative D call TRBD2 (7 bases). The V end lost 5 bases, the J end lost 0 bases, and 13 bases lay between the germline ends. CDR1 SGHAT and CDR2 FQDESV come from the germline V gene (reference sequence). The CDR3 runs to 15 residues.